The 5 T cell receptor beta chains given below trace back to one sample, sequenced in a study of blood T cell repertoires in COVID-19. Clones were read by immunoSEQ multiplex PCR, and TCRdb kept only the in-frame ones, dropping some. The repertoire includes about 55,000 clones, roughly 82% of them detected once, and 20% to 25% sits in the top ten. The specimen sequenced was peripheral blood. All receptors derive from an elderly woman with acute or convalescent COVID-19.

This rearrangement joins TRBV29-1 to TRBJ2-1; D gene uncertain. The germline V and J ends were trimmed by 8 bases and 8 bases, with 7 bases remaining between them. Germline values: CDR1 SQVTM, CDR2 ANQGSEA. The CDR3 is 9 residues long. The CDR3 bases are TGCAGCCTTCCCGATGAGCAGTTCTTC. Translating it yields CSLPDEQFF.

This rearrangement joins TRBV30 to TRBJ2-3; no clear D gene. V gave up 4 bases and J gave up 5 bases, with 7 bases separating them. This CDR3 is built from 11 residues. Germline loops: CDR1 GTSNPN, CDR2 SVGIG (reference sequence). As DNA, the CDR3 is TGTGCCTGGAAAATCATAGATACGCAGTATTTT. Its protein product is CAWKIIDTQYF. The full variable domain, rest sourced from reference TRBV30 and TRBJ2-3, is SQTIHQWPATLVQPVGSPLSLECTVEGTSNPNLYWYRQAAGRGLQLLFYSVGIGQISSEVPQNLSASRPQDRQFILSSKKLLLSDSGFYLCAWKIIDTQYFGPGTRLTVL.

The V and J genes are TRBV2 and TRBJ1-1, with D hard to call. Germline loops: CDR1 SNHLY, CDR2 FYNNEI. The CDR3 loop spans 14 amino acids. Trimming took 5 bases from V and 1 from J, leaving 11 bases between them. The CDR3 nucleotides read TGTGCCAGCAGTAGAATTAGCTCGAACACTGAAGCTTTCTTT. As protein: CASSRISSNTEAFF. Full variable domain (rest looked up from reference TRBV2 and TRBJ1-1): EPEVTQTPSHQVTQMGQEVILRCVPISNHLYFYWYRQILGQKVEFLVSFYNNEISEKSEIFDDQFSVERPDGSNFTLKIRSTKLEDSAMYFCASSRISSNTEAFFGQGTRLTVV.

The chain uses TRBV27 and TRBJ2-7; TRBD1 agrees at 9 bases. The CDR3 loop spans 14 amino acids. Germline V gene sequence: CDR1 MNHEY, CDR2 SMNVEV (reference sequence). The V gene end was trimmed by 0 bases and the J gene end by 7 bases; junction bases not matched to a gene: 4. CDR3 protein: CASSLSQGAWEQYF. In nucleotides, the CDR3 is TGTGCCAGCAGTTTATCACAGGGGGCGTGGGAGCAGTACTTC.

V gene TRBV19 combines with J gene TRBJ2-5, with D possibly matching TRBD2 (6 bases). Trimming stripped 3 bases from V and 4 bases from J, with 18 bases between. Germline assignment: CDR1 LNHDA and CDR2 SQIVND (reference sequence). CDR3 size: 16 residues. CDR3 amino acids: CASSITSLRWGETQYF. Written as DNA, the CDR3 is TGTGCCAGTAGTATTACTAGCCTCCGATGGGGAGAGACCCAGTACTTC.